These 7 T cell receptor beta chains were all obtained from the same sample, sequenced in a study of T-cell reconstitution after alpha-beta-depleted transplantation in children (dated by TCRdb to 2016 to 2017). Preparation of the library involved PCR. The sequencing machine was an Illumina HiSeq 2500. Molecular barcoding was employed in the preparation of TCR libraries, with unique molecular identifiers being used to normalize TCRbeta repertoire quantification. In TCRdb, the public reads were trimmed at Q25 with fastp and aligned with MiXCR, with productive beta chains retained. Every distinct CDR3 protein forms one entry, paired with its most common genes and DNA. This sample holds around 250,000 distinct CDR3 sequences; more than 20% were observed only once. Together, the top ten hold 2.6% of the sample. Explained via the paper, the treatment or condition label denotes: allogeneic hematopoietic cell transplantation with graft depleted of TCRalphabeta T cells and CD19 B cells.

The sample consisted of PBMCs, taken before TCRalphabeta/CD19-depleted stem cell transplant. These receptors all come from a girl aged 2-10 years with Fanconi anemia, due to receive a stem cell transplant.

There are a few counts of this clonotype. This rearrangement joins TRBV20-1 to TRBJ2-5; 14 bases fit TRBD2. This CDR3 is built from 17 residues. Germline CDR1 is DFQATT and CDR2 is SNEGSKA (reference sequence). V trimming: 6 bases; J trimming: 5 bases; junction bases outside the gene matches: 14. The CDR3 region has the DNA TGCAGTGCACCGGGACTAGCGGGAGTTGAGGCGCGGGAGACCCAGTACTTC. This sequence encodes CSAPGLAGVEARETQYF.

The chain combines TRBV20-1 with TRBJ2-7; 10 bases align to TRBD2. Germline V lookup: CDR1 DFQATT, CDR2 SNEGSKA (reference sequence). Losses at the gene ends were 2 bases for V and 3 bases for J; bases not matched to a gene: 4. This CDR3 has 14 amino acids. The CDR3 protein is CSARWASGGYEQYF. In DNA form, the CDR3 reads TGCAGTGCTAGATGGGCTAGCGGGGGCTACGAGCAGTACTTC.

This clonotype was counted ten times or more. The V and J genes are TRBV20-1 and TRBJ1-2; D perhaps matches TRBD1 (6 bases). The CDR3 is 13 amino acids. From germline, CDR1 is DFQATT and CDR2 SNEGSKA (reference sequence). V lost 6 bases and J 5 bases, leaving 16 bases between the germline ends. The CDR3 coding sequence is TGCAGTGCCCCGGGGGGGGCTCCTTATGGCTACACCTTC. This sequence encodes CSAPGGAPYGYTF.

The rearrangement joins TRBV11-2 to TRBJ2-1; TRBD1 is a possible D gene (5 bases). CDR1 and CDR2 from the germline V gene are SGHAT and FQNNGV. This CDR3 has 11 amino acids. CDR3 DNA: TGTACCTGCTGTTTTGGGGCAGCGCAGTTCTTC. It codes for CTCCFGAAQFF.

At least ten counts were recorded for this clonotype. The chain joins TRBV10-3 to TRBJ2-7, with D perhaps matching TRBD1 (5 bases). V was trimmed by 2 bases and J by 4 bases, leaving 24 bases between them. CDR3 length: 18 amino acids. CDR1 and CDR2 from the germline V gene are ENHRY and SYGVKD. CDR3 sequence: CAISEVGQSPKLSYEQYF. The CDR3 coding sequence is TGTGCCATCAGTGAGGTTGGACAAAGCCCCAAACTGTCGTACGAGCAGTACTTC.

The chain employs TRBV12-3 or TRBV12-4 and TRBJ2-4, with 9 nucleotides matching TRBD1. V was clipped by 5 bases and J by 2 bases; unmatched bases: 7. The CDR3 is made up of 16 amino acids. The chain's CDR3 is CASSPRDRATKNIQYF. Written as DNA, the CDR3 is TGTGCCAGCAGTCCCCGGGACAGGGCTACCAAAAACATTCAGTACTTC.

The chain recombines TRBV5-5 with TRBJ2-1; 9 nucleotides match TRBD2. In germline, CDR1 is SGHKS, CDR2 YYEKEE (reference sequence). This CDR3 spans 15 amino acids. Trimming at V came to 1 base and at J to 7 bases, leaving 6 bases not matched to a gene. This chain's CDR3 is CASSLKGGGANEQFF. The CDR3 DNA is TGTGCCAGCAGCTTGAAAGGCGGGGGGGCAAATGAGCAGTTCTTC.